This T cell receptor beta chain was sequenced in a study of metastatic and nonmetastatic thyroid tumors. Overall study context: Comparison of repertoires was carried out across blood and tumor or nodule tissue from malignant and benign thyroid patients.

There are 14 residues in the CDR3. The trim removed 8 bases at V and 4 bases at J, leaving 9 bases unmatched. Study-level results: Patients with malignant thyroid tumors reportedly had significantly higher TCR beta diversity than those with benign nodules, in blood and tumor.

In regard to this clone: Its antigen is undetermined.

Thyroid surgery was preceded by no treatment in any patient. MiXCR re-clonotyped the PCR reads for TCRdb. The repertoire has fewer than 50,000 clones, under 20% of them found once; the top ten carry around 22%. Sequenced input: blood. V and J are TRBV12-3 or TRBV12-4 and TRBJ2-7; the match to TRBD2 covers 9 bases. This clonotype originated in a female donor with papillary thyroid cancer or a benign thyroid nodule (not recorded which). Some clones in this sample may be carry-over from other donors' samples. CDR3: CASGRGGESYEQYF. CDR3 sequence (DNA): TGTGCCAGCGGGCGGGGGGGGGAGTCGTACGAGCAGTACTTC.